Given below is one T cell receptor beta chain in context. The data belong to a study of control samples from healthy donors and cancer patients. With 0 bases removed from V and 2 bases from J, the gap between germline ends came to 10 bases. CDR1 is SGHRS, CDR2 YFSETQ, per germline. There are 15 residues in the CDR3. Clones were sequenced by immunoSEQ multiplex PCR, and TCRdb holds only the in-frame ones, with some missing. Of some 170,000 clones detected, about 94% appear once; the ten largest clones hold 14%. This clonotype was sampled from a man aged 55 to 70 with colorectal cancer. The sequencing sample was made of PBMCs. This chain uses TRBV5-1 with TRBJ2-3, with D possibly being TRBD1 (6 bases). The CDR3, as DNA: TGCGCCAGCAGCTTGGGGGGGCTTATCACAGATACGCAGTATTTT. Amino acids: CASSLGGLITDTQYF.